The clone carrying this T cell receptor beta chain appeared a single time. These data come from a study of blood T cells in healthy people across ages. The second PCR ran roughly 6 to 11 cycles with a sample-barcoded 5' primer and J-beta primers. One entry per CDR3 protein, called by TCRdb with MiXCR from the 5' RACE reads. The table records 1 million or so distinct CDR3 sequences, over 35% of them present only once. Germline values: CDR1 SGDLS, CDR2 YYNGEE. The CDR3 runs 15 residues. J gave up 6 bases and V 0 bases, and 6 bases lay outside the gene matches. In each sample, at least 7 million PBMCs were isolated.

The rearrangement joins TRBV9 to TRBJ2-3; TRBD2 matches at 8 bases. Input material: blood. The receptor's source is a woman in her sixties or seventies in good health. For the CDR3, the DNA is TGTGCCAGCAGCGTAGATTGGCGGGGGGAGGATACGCAGTATTTT. It translates to CASSVDWRGEDTQYF. Full variable domain (rest looked up from reference TRBV9 and TRBJ2-3): DSGVTQTPKHLITATGQRVTLRCSPRSGDLSVYWYQQSLDQGLQFLIQYYNGEERAKGNILERFSAQQFPDLHSELNLSSLELGDSALYFCASSVDWRGEDTQYFGPGTRLTVL.